Below, 19 T cell receptor beta chains from the same sample are listed, as sequenced in a study of T-cell memory formation after mild COVID-19. TCRdb processed the 5' RACE reads anew with MiXCR; each CDR3 protein has one entry. Of some 69,000 distinct CDR3 sequences in the sample, 16% were seen once. Sequences were obtained from PBMCs or a T cell subset sorted from them (not recorded which). Receptors were obtained from an adult woman who had mild COVID-19 (a few samples of this study predate the infection). Cell type and time point are not known.

This clonotype was seen only a few times. This chain joins TRBV29-1 and TRBJ2-7, with D perhaps matching TRBD2 (5 bases). The CDR3 is 11 amino acids. CDR1 is SQVTM and CDR2 is ANQGSEA in the germline V gene. V lost 4 bases and J lost 4, with 8 bases in between. The CDR3: CSVVEGYEQYF. CDR3 coding DNA: TGCAGCGTTGTTGAGGGATACGAGCAGTACTTC.

The chain links TRBV25-1 to TRBJ2-3; D ambiguous. Germline V lookup: CDR1 MGHDK, CDR2 SYGVNS. The CDR3 runs 14 residues. V gave up 1 base and J gave up 5 bases, with 10 bases separating them. For the CDR3, the DNA is TGTGCCAGCAGTGAATGGACCCGAGGAGATACGCAGTATTTT. Translation gives CASSEWTRGDTQYF.

A few counts support this clonotype. The J gene is TRBJ1-3, the V gene TRBV7-2, with D uncertain. V gave up 6 bases and J gave up 4 bases, with 4 bases separating them. The germline V gene encodes CDR1 SGHTA and CDR2 FQGNSA. The CDR3 has 11 amino acids. The CDR3 reads CASSEGNTIYF. The CDR3 DNA reads as TGTGCCAGCAGTGAAGGAAACACCATATATTTT.

This clonotype was counted a few times. The chain has TRBV3-1 and TRBJ2-5; tentative D call: TRBD2 (5 bases). The germline V gene encodes CDR1 LGHDT and CDR2 YNNKEL (reference sequence). V was cut by 5 bases and J by 2 bases, with 18 bases left in between. This CDR3 is 16 amino acids long. CDR3 protein: CASSLRLVGLQETQYF. The DNA for the CDR3 is TGTGCCAGCAGCTTACGGCTCGTCGGACTTCAAGAGACCCAGTACTTC.

V is TRBV6-6 and J is TRBJ1-2; TRBD1 matches at 7 bases. CDR3 length equals 14 residues. The germline V gene has CDR1 MNHNY and CDR2 SVGAGI (reference sequence). The V gene end was trimmed by 0 bases and the J gene end by 4 bases; junction bases not matched to a gene: 2. As DNA, the CDR3 is TGTGCCAGCAGTTACTCGGCAGGGGGCTATGGCTACACCTTC. Its translation: CASSYSAGGYGYTF.

This clonotype came up a few times. CDR3 sequence reads: CASSAGTSGFYEQYF. Here the CDR3 DNA reads TGTGCCAGCAGCGCGGGGACTAGCGGCTTCTACGAGCAGTACTTC. The V gene is TRBV9, the J gene TRBJ2-7, with 11 bases fitting TRBD2. V lost 3 bases to trimming and J lost 3 bases; unmatched junction nucleotides: 5. CDR3 size: 15 residues. Germline V lookup: CDR1 SGDLS, CDR2 YYNGEE.

This clonotype appeared a few times. V and J are TRBV7-2 and TRBJ1-3; D may be TRBD1 (5 bases). There are 14 residues in the CDR3. V lost 4 bases and J 6 bases, leaving 13 bases between the germline ends. Germline V gives CDR1 SGHTA, CDR2 FQGNSA. The CDR3 DNA follows: TGTGCCAGCAGCTCCCCCGGGACGGCAAACACCATATATTTT. This encodes CASSSPGTANTIYF.

This clonotype was observed a handful of times. CDR3 DNA: TGTGCCAGCAGCTCCCACCGGGACCCCAGGGGGTACGAGCAGTACTTC. Translation: CASSSHRDPRGYEQYF. The rearrangement links TRBV9 to TRBJ2-7; 7 bases agree with TRBD1. CDR3 length: 16 residues. Germline assignment: CDR1 SGDLS and CDR2 YYNGEE. Germline trimming cut 4 bases from V and 4 bases from J; bases unmatched to any gene: 14.

The rearrangement uses TRBV30 and TRBJ2-5, with D possibly called TRBD1 or TRBD2 (6 bases each). This CDR3 comprises 14 residues. Trimming removed 4 bases at V and 4 bases at J, with 16 bases between. The germline CDR1 and CDR2 sequences are GTSNPN and SVGIG (reference sequence). CDR3 bases: TGTGCCTGGAATGGGGGGCAGGGAGTAGAGACCCAGTACTTC. Residues: CAWNGGQGVETQYF.

This clonotype showed up just a few times. This chain joins TRBV28 and TRBJ2-7, with 11 bases fitting TRBD2. Trimming took 10 bases from V and 6 from J; bases not matched to a gene: 20. Germline V gives CDR1 MDHEN, CDR2 SYDVKM. CDR3 length: 17 amino acids. The CDR3 is CATTTPLAGAHPSEQYF. The CDR3 bases are TGTGCCACCACAACCCCACTAGCGGGAGCCCATCCCAGCGAGCAGTACTTC.

The V gene is TRBV6-2 or TRBV6-3, the J gene TRBJ2-7; D unclear. Germline values: CDR1 MNHEY, CDR2 SVGEGT. The CDR3 is made up of 12 amino acids. V lost 6 bases and J 6 bases, leaving 12 bases between the germline ends. CDR3 DNA: TGTGCCAGCAGGTGGGCCCCGGGCGAGCAGTACTTC. As protein: CASRWAPGEQYF.

This clonotype was found a few times. Relative to the germline gene, one junction end is altered; a read error may explain this. The gene calls are TRBV7-7 and TRBJ2-2; 7 nucleotides match TRBD1. Germline loops: CDR1 SSHAT, CDR2 FNYEAQ (reference sequence). This CDR3 contains 16 residues. The CDR3 spells CASSLRGGAGTGELFF. DNA for the CDR3: TGTGCTAGCAGCTTAAGAGGGGGCGCGGGCACCGGGGAGCTGTTTTTT.

This clonotype turned up a few times. The rearrangement joins TRBV12-3 or TRBV12-4 to TRBJ1-1; TRBD1 aligns across 7 bases. V lost 2 bases and J lost 4; bases outside the gene matches: 7. This CDR3 contains 15 residues. The CDR3 protein is CASSLPHRGFTEAFF. The CDR3, as DNA: TGTGCCAGCAGTTTACCACACAGGGGATTCACTGAAGCTTTCTTT.

This sequence joins TRBV4-1 and TRBJ2-1, with D unclear. V lost 0 bases, J lost 10 bases, and 19 bases lay in between. The CDR3 spans 16 residues. The germline V gene encodes CDR1 MGHRA and CDR2 YSYEKL. CDR3 in amino acids: CASSQEMGPFRVEQFF. In DNA form, the CDR3 reads TGCGCCAGCAGCCAAGAAATGGGCCCCTTTAGGGTAGAGCAGTTCTTC.

There are a few counts of this clonotype. The chain recombines TRBV7-2 with TRBJ2-1, with 7 bases identical to TRBD1. V lost 5 bases and J lost 5; bases outside the gene matches: 6. This CDR3 contains 14 residues. Germline V gene data show CDR1 as SGHTA and CDR2 as FQGNSA. The CDR3 here is CASSPRQGHNEQFF. In nucleotides, the CDR3 is TGTGCCAGCAGCCCCCGACAGGGTCACAATGAGCAGTTCTTC.

This clonotype was picked up a small number of times. This sequence joins TRBV12-3 or TRBV12-4 and TRBJ2-4; D might be TRBD2 (5 bases). Trimming took off 3 bases at V and 0 bases at J, with 12 bases between the two ends. CDR3 length equals 16 residues. The CDR3 nucleotides read TGTGCCAGCAGTTTGGGTCGAGGGCTAGCCAAAAACATTCAGTACTTC. As protein: CASSLGRGLAKNIQYF.

The chain employs TRBV10-3 and TRBJ1-2; unclear D gene. CDR1 is ENHRY and CDR2 is SYGVKD in the germline V gene. The CDR3 length is 16 residues. V was trimmed by 0 bases and J by 0 bases, leaving 11 bases between them. The CDR3 sequence is CAISESHRSTNYGYTF. DNA for the CDR3: TGTGCCATCAGTGAGTCTCATCGTAGCACTAACTATGGCTACACCTTC.

The chain is built from TRBV4-1 and TRBJ2-1, with D possibly being TRBD1 (7 bases). The germline CDR1 and CDR2 sequences are MGHRA and YSYEKL. The length of the CDR3 is 14 residues. Trimming pared 4 bases from V and 5 bases from J, leaving 12 bases between. The CDR3 region has the DNA TGCGCCAGCAGCCGCGGGACAGACCACAATGAGCAGTTCTTC. It specifies CASSRGTDHNEQFF.

V usage is TRBV27 and J usage is TRBJ1-5, with D unclear. The germline CDR1 and CDR2 sequences are MNHEY and SMNVEV (reference sequence). Trimming took 1 base from V and 2 from J, leaving 3 bases between them. This CDR3 comprises 13 residues. DNA for the CDR3: TGTGCCAGCAGTTTATTAGGCAATCAGCCCCAGCATTTT. Residues: CASSLLGNQPQHF.